This T cell receptor (beta chain) was captured in a study of breast tumors, draining lymph nodes, adjacent tissues. Points from the study as a whole: Compared with lymph nodes, tumors were less diverse; compared with nontumor tissue, more. Data only fit, rather than demonstrated, lymph node origin of most tumor T cells. Tumor and nontumor repertoires were significantly more similar in luminal-like than in basal-like breast cancer. The data were judged consistent with most tumor T cells coming from lymph node and expanding in tumor.

Breast cancer patients provided tissue from their axillary draining lymph nodes. To note about this clonotype: Its matching antigen is unknown.

This CDR3 comprises 13 residues. The germline V gene encodes CDR1 MNHEY and CDR2 SVGEGT. Trimming removed 5 bases from V and 9 bases from J, with 16 bases in between. TCRdb re-analysed the multiplex PCR reads in MiXCR, keeping a single row per CDR3 protein. This sample carries about 230,000 distinct CDR3 sequences, roughly 32% of them seen once, and the ten largest clones take just over 1.4%. This clonotype was sampled from a female donor with breast cancer. Some clones in this sample may be carry-over from other donors' samples. The sequenced sample consisted of axillary lymph node tissue. This sequence joins TRBV6-2 or TRBV6-3 and TRBJ2-5; D is possibly TRBD1 or TRBD2 (5 bases each). This chain's CDR3 is CASSRKGPTAQYF. The CDR3 region has the DNA TGTGCCAGCAGTCGTAAGGGACCTACGGCCCAGTACTTC.